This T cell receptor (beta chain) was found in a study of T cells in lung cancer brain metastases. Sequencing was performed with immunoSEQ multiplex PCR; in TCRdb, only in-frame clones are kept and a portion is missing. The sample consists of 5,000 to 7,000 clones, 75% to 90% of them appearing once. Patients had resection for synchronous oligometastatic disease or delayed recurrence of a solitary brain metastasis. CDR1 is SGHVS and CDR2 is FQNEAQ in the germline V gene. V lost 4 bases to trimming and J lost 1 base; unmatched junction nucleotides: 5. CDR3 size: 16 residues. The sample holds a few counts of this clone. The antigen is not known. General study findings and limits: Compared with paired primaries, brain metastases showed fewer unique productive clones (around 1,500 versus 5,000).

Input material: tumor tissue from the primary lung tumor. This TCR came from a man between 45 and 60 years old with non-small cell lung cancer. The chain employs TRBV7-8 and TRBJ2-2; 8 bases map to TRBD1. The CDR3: CASSWRTGWNTGELFF. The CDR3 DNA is TGTGCCAGCAGCTGGAGGACAGGGTGGAACACCGGGGAGCTGTTTTTT.